This T cell receptor beta chain emerged from a study of blood T cells in healthy people across ages. V lost 3 bases, J lost 3 bases, and 8 bases lay in between. This CDR3 is 13 amino acids long. Using a J-beta primer mix together with a sample-barcoded 5' primer, a second PCR was run for about 6 to 11 cycles. Using its own MiXCR run on the 5' RACE reads, TCRdb lists one record per CDR3 protein. The sample shows 850,000 to 1,000,000 distinct CDR3 sequences, just over 50% of them seen only once. The sequenced sample consisted of blood. The V call is TRBV12-3 or TRBV12-4, the J call TRBJ1-1; D uncertain. This sequence originates from a woman aged 60-70 years in good health. The CDR3 bases are TGTGCCAGCAGTTTGACCCAGGACACTGAAGCTTTCTTT. It encodes CASSLTQDTEAFF.